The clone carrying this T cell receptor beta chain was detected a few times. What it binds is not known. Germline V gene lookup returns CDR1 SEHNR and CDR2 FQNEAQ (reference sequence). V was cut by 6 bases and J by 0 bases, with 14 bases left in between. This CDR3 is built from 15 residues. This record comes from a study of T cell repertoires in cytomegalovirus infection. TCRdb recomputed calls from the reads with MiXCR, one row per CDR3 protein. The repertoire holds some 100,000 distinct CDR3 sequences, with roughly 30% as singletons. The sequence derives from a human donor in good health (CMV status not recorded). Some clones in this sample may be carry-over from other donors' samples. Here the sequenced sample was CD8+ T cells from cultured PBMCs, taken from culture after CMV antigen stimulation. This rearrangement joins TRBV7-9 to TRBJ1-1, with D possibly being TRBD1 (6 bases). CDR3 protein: CASRPTGQLNTEAFF. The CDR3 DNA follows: TGTGCCAGCAGGCCCACTGGACAGCTGAACACTGAAGCTTTCTTT.